The sequence of this T cell receptor beta chain was determined in a study of blood T cell repertoires in COVID-19. In the study overall: From the United States, Italy and Spain came samples of acute and convalescent COVID-19. T cells, B-cell-depleted T cells, or PBMCs supplied cDNA or gDNA.

In the authors' workflow: Reference gene primer amplification gave nucleated cell count estimates. The assay was immunoSEQ multiplex PCR, and TCRdb's table has in-frame clones only and misses some. That table is the source of V, J and clone size, and D and trimming were worked out from the DNA. This table has approximately 160,000 clones, more than 75% appearing once. Patients from Seattle were sampled longitudinally, starting during active infection. The CDR3 consists of 17 residues. Trimming removed 0 bases at V and 7 bases at J, with 20 bases between. Germline CDR1 reads SGDLS; CDR2 reads YYNGEE. J is TRBJ2-1 and V is TRBV9; tentative D call: TRBD1 (6 bases). This receptor was identified in a woman aged 55 to 70 with COVID-19, enrolled during active disease. The source material was peripheral blood. This CDR3 is CASSVDMRGTVSNEQFF. In DNA, the CDR3 is TGTGCCAGCAGCGTAGATATGAGGGGGACCGTTTCTAATGAGCAGTTCTTC.